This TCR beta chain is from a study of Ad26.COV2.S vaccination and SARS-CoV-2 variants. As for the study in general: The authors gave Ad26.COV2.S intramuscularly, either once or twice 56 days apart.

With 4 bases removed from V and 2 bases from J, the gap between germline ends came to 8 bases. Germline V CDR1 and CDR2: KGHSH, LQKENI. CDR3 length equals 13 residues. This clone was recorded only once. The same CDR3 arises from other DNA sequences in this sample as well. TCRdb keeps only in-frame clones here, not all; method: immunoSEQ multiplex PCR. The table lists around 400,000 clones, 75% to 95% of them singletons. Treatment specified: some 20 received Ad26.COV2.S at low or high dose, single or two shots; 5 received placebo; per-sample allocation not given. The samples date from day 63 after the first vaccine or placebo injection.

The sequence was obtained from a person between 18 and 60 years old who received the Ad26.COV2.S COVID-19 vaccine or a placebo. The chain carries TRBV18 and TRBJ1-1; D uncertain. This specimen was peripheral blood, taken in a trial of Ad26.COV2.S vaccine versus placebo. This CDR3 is CASSQGVNTEAFF. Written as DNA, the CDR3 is TGTGCCAGCTCACAGGGAGTTAACACTGAAGCTTTCTTT.